This T cell receptor (beta chain) is drawn from a study of T cell repertoires in cytomegalovirus infection. At the level of the study: Epitope selection comprised recently identified HLA-C-restricted CMV epitopes and well-studied HLA-B-restricted CMV epitopes. Shared public TCR beta signatures pointed to both CMV infection and a matching HLA type.

A word on this clonotype: The antigen is not known.

Study-level results: There were HLA-C-restricted CMV-specific TCR beta clonotypes dominating the ex vivo response. Adding up the frequency of public TCR beta families identified people who carried CMV plus the relevant HLA.

Germline CDR1 reads KGHDR; CDR2 reads SFDVKD. The CDR3 runs to 15 residues. V was pared by 7 bases and J by 1 base, with 15 bases between. Each CDR3 protein is one row after TCRdb ran MiXCR on the reads. Here the sample spans approximately 1,000,000 distinct CDR3 sequences, about 33% being singletons. The clonotype was recovered from a human donor in good health (CMV status not recorded). Some clones in this sample may be carry-over from other donors' samples. The chain joins TRBV24-1 to TRBJ1-1, with D unclear. The specimen comprised cultured CD8+ T cells from PBMCs, sampled from culture after CMV antigen stimulation. The CDR3 DNA sequence: TGTGCCACCAGACCTTTCGGGGTCCCGAACACTGAAGCTTTCTTT. Its protein product is CATRPFGVPNTEAFF.